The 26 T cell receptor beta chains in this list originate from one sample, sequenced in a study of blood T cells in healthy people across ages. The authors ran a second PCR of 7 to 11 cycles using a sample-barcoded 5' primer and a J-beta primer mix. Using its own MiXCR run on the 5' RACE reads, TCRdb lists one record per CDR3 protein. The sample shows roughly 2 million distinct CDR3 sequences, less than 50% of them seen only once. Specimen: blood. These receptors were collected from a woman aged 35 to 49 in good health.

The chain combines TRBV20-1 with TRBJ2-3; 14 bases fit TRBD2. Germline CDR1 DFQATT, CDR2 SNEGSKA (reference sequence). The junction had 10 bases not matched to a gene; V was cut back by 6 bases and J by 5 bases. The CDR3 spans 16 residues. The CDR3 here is CSANGLAGGSGDTQYF. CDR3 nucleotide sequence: TGCAGTGCCAACGGACTAGCGGGGGGCTCCGGAGATACGCAGTATTTT.

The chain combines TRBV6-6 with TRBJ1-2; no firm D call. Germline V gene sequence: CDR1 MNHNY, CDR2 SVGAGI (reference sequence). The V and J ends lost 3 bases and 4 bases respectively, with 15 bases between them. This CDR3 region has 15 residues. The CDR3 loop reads CASSYPGSPTYGYTF. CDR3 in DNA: TGTGCCAGCAGTTATCCAGGCTCACCAACCTATGGCTACACCTTC.

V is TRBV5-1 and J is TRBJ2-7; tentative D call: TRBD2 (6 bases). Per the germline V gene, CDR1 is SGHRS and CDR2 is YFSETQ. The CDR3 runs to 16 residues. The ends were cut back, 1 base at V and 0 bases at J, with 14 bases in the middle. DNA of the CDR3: TGCGCCAGCAGCTTGAACGCCCACGGGAGCTCCTACGAGCAGTACTTC. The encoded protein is CASSLNAHGSSYEQYF.

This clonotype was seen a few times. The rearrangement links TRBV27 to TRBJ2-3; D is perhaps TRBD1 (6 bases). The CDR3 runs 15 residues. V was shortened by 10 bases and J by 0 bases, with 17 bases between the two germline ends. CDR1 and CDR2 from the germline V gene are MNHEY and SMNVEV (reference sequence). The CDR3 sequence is CATQPEDSSTDTQYF. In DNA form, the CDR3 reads TGTGCCACGCAACCCGAGGACAGTAGCACAGATACGCAGTATTTT.

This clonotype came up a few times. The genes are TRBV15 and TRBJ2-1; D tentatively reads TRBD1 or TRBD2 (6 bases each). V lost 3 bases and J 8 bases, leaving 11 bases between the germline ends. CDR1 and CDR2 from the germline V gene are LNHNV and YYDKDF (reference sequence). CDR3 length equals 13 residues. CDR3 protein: CATSSKGEDEQFF. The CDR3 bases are TGTGCCACCAGCAGCAAGGGGGAGGATGAGCAGTTCTTC.

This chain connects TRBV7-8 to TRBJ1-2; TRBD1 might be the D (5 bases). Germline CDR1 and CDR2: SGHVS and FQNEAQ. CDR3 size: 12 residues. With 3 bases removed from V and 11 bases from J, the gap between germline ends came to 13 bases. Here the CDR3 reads CASSFPSGGYTF. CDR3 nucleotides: TGTGCCAGCAGCTTTCCGTCCGGGGGTTACACCTTC. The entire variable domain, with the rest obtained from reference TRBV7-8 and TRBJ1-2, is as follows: GAGVSQSPRYKVAKRGQDVALRCDPISGHVSLFWYQQALGQGPEFLTYFQNEAQLDKSGLPSDRFFAERPEGSVSTLKIQRTQQEDSAVYLCASSFPSGGYTFGSGTRLTVV.

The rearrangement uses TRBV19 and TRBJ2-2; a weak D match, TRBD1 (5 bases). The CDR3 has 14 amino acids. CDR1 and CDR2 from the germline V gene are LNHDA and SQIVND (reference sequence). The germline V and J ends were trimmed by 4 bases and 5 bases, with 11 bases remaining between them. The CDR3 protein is CASSSQGRTGELFF. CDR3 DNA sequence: TGTGCCAGTAGTAGTCAGGGAAGAACCGGGGAGCTGTTTTTT. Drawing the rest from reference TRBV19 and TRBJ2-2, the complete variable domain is DGGITQSPKYLFRKEGQNVTLSCEQNLNHDAMYWYRQDPGQGLRLIYYSQIVNDFQKGDIAEGYSVSREKKESFPLTVTSAQKNPTAFYLCASSSQGRTGELFFGEGSRLTVL.

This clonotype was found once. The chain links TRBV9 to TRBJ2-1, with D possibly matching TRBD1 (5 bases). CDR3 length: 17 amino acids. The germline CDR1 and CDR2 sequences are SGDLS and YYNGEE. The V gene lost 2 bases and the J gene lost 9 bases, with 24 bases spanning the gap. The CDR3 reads CASSVPFVGLWSSEQFF. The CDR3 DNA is TGTGCCAGCAGCGTCCCTTTTGTGGGGCTATGGTCGAGTGAGCAGTTCTTC.

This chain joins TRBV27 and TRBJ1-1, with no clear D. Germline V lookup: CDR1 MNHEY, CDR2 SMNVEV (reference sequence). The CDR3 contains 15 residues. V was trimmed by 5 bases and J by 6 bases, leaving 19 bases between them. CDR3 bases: TGTGCCAGCAGTACCACCAAGGCGGTGAGGGCTGAAGCTTTCTTT. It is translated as CASSTTKAVRAEAFF.

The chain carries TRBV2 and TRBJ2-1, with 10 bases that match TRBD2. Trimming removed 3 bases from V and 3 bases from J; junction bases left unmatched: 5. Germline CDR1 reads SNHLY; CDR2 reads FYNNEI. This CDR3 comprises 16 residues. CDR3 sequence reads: CASSEKREGRYNEQFF. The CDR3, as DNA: TGTGCCAGCAGTGAGAAGCGGGAGGGCCGCTACAATGAGCAGTTCTTC.

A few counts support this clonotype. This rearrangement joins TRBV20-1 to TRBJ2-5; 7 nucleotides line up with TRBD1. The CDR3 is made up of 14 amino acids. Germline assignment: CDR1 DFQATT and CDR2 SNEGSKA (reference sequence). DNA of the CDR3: TGCATCCCGGTCCAGGGACAGAGCCAAGAGACCCAGTACTTC. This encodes CIPVQGQSQETQYF.

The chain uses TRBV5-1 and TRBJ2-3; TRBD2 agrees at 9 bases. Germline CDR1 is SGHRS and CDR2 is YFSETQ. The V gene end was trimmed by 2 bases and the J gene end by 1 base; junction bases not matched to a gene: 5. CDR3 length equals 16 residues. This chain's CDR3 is CASSFVAGGRTDTQYF. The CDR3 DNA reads TGCGCCAGCAGCTTCGTCGCGGGGGGGCGCACAGATACGCAGTATTTT.

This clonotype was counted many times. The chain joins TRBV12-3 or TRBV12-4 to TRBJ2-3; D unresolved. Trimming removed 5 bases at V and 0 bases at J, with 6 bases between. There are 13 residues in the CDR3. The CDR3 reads CASSRLSTDTQYF. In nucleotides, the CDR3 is TGTGCCAGCAGTCGACTCAGCACAGATACGCAGTATTTT.

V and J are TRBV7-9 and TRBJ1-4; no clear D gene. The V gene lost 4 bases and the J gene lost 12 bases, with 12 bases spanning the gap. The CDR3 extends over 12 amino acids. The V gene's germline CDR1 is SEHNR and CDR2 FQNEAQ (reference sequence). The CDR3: CASSSELAELFF. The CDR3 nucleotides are TGTGCCAGCAGCTCCGAACTTGCTGAACTGTTTTTT.

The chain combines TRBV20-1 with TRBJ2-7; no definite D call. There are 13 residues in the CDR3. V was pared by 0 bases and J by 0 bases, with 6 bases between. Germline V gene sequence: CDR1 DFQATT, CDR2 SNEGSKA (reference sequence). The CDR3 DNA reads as TGCAGTGCTAGAGATCGAGTCTCCTACGAGCAGTACTTC. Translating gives CSARDRVSYEQYF.

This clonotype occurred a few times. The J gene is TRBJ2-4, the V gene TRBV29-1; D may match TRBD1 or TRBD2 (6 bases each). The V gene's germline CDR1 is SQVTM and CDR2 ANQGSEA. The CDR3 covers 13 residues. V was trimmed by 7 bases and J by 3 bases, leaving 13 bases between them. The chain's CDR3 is CSASRGDKNIQYF. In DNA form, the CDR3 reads TGCAGCGCTTCGAGGGGGGACAAAAACATTCAGTACTTC.

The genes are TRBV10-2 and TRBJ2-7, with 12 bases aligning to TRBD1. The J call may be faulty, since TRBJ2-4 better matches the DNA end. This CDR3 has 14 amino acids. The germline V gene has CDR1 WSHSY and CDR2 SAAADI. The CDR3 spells CASRAGTGGNIQYF. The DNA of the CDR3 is TGCGCCAGCAGAGCCGGGACAGGGGGCAACATTCAGTACTTC.

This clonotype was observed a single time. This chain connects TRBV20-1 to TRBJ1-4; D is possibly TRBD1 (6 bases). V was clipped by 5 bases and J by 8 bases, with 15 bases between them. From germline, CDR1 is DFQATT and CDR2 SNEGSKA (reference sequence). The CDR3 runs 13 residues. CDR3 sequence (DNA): TGCAGTGCTGAAGGGGGTTGGGAGGAAAAACTGTTTTTT. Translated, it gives CSAEGGWEEKLFF.

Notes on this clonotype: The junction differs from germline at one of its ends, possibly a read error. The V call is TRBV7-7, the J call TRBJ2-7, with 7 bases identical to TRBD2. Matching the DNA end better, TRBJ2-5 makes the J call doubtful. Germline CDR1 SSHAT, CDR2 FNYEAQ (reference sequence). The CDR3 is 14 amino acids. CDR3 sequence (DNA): TGTGCTAGCAGCAAACGTGGACTAGTGGAGACCCAGTACTTC. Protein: CASSKRGLVETQYF.

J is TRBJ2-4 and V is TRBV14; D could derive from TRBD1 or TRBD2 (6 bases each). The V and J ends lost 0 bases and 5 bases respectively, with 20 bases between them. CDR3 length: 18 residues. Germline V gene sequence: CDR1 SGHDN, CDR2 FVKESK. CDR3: CASSQDGRRGGSENIQYF. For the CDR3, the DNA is TGTGCCAGCAGCCAAGATGGGCGTAGAGGGGGGAGCGAAAACATTCAGTACTTC. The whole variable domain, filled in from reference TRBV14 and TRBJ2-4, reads EAGVTQFPSHSVIEKGQTVTLRCDPISGHDNLYWYRRVMGKEIKFLLHFVKESKQDESGMPNNRFLAERTGGTYSTLKVQPAELEDSGVYFCASSQDGRRGGSENIQYFGAGTRLSVL.

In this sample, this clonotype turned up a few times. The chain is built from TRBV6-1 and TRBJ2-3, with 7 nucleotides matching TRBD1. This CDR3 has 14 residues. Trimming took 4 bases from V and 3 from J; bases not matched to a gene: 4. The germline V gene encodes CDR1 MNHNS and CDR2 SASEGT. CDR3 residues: CASSGRQGTDTQYF. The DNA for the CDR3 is TGTGCCAGCAGTGGAAGACAGGGAACAGATACGCAGTATTTT.

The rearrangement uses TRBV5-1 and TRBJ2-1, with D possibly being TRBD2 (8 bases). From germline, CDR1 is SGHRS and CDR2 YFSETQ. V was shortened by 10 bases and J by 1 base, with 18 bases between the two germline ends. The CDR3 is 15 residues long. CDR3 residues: CAGNREGASYNEQFF. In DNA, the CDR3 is TGCGCCGGCAACCGGGAGGGGGCGTCCTACAATGAGCAGTTCTTC.

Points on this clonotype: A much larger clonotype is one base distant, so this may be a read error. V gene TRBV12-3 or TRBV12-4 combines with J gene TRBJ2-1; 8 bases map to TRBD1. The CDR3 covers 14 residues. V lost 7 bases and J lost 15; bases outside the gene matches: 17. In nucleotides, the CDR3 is TGTGCCAGCATGTCCGGGACAGGTCTCCTGAGAAGGTTCTTC. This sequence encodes CASMSGTGLLRRFF.

The CDR3 protein is CASSHLPGQGRGYTF. CDR3 nucleotide sequence: TGCGCCAGCAGCCATCTCCCGGGACAGGGGCGCGGCTACACCTTC. The chain uses TRBV4-3 and TRBJ1-2; TRBD1 agrees at 10 bases. The CDR3 runs to 15 residues. Germline CDR1 and CDR2: LGHNA and YSLEER. Germline trimming cut 3 bases from V and 8 bases from J; bases unmatched to any gene: 9.

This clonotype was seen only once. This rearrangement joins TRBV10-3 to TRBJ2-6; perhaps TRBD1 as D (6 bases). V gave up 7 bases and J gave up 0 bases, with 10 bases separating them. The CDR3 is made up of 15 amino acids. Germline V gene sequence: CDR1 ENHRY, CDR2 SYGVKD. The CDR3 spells CAITTGFSGANVLTF. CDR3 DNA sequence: TGTGCCATCACCACAGGGTTCTCTGGGGCCAACGTCCTGACTTTC.

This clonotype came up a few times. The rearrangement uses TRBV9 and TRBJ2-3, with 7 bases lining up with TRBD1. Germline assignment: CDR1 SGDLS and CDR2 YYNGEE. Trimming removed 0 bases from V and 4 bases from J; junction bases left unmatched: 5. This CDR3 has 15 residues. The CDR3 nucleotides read TGTGCCAGCAGCGTAGAGGGGGCATTTTCAGATACGCAGTATTTT. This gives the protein CASSVEGAFSDTQYF.